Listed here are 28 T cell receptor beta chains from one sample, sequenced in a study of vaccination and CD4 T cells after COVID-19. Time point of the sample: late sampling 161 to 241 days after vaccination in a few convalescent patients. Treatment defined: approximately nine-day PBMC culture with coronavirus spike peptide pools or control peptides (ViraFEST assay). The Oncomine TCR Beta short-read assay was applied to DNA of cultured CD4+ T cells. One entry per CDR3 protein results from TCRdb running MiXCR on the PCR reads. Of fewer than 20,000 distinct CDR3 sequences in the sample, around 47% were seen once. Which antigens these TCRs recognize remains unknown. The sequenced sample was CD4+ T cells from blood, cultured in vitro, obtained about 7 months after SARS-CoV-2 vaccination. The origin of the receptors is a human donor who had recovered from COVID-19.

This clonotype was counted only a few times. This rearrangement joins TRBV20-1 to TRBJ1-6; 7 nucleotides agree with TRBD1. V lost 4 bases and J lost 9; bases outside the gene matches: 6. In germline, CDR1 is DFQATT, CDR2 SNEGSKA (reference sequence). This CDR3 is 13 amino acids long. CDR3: CSAILPGGSPLHF. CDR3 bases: TGCAGTGCTATTCTCCCAGGGGGTTCACCCCTCCACTTT.

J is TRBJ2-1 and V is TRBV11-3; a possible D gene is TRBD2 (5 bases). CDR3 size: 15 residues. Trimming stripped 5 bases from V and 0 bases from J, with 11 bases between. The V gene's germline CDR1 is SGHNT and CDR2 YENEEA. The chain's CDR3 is CASSPVAGSYNEQFF. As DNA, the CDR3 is TGTGCCAGCAGCCCTGTGGCGGGCTCCTACAATGAGCAGTTCTTC. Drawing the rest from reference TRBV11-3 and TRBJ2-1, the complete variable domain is EAGVVQSPRYKIIEKKQPVAFWCNPISGHNTLYWYLQNLGQGPELLIRYENEEAVDDSQLPKDRFSAERLKGVDSTLKIQPAELGDSAVYLCASSPVAGSYNEQFFGPGTRLTVL.

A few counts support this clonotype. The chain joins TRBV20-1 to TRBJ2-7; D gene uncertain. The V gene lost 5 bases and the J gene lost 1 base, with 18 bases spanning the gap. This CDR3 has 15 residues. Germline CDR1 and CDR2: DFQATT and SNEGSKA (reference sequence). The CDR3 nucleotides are TGCAGTGCTTCCGCAGTGGGGTCGTCGTCCTACGAGCAGTACTTC. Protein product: CSASAVGSSSYEQYF.

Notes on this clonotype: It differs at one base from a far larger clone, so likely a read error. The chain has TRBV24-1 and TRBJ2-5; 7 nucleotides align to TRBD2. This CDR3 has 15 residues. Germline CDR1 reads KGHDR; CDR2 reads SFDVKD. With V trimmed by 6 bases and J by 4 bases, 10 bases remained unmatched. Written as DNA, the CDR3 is TGTGCCACCAGTTTATTGGCGGGAGTAAGAGAGACCCAGTACTTC. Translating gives CATSLLAGVRETQYF.

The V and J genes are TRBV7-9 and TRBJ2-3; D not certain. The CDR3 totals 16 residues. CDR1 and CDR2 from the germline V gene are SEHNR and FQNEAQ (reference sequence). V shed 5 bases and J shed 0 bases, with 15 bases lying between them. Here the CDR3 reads CASSLGPGTSTDTQYF. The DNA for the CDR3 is TGTGCCAGCAGCCTTGGACCCGGAACTAGCACAGATACGCAGTATTTT.

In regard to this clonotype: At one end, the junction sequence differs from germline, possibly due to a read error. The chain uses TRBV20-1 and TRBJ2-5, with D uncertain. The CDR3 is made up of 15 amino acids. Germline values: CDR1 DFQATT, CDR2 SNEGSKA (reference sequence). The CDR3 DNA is TGCGGTGCTAGAGATCAACGGGTGAACCAAGAGACCCAGTACTTC. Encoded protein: CGARDQRVNQETQYF.

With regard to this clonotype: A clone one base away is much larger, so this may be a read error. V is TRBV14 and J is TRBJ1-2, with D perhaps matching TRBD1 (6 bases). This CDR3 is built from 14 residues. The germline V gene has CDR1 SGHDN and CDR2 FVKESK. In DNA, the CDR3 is TGTGCCGGCAGCCAAGCAACAGGGAGCTTGGGCTACACCTTC. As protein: CAGSQATGSLGYTF.

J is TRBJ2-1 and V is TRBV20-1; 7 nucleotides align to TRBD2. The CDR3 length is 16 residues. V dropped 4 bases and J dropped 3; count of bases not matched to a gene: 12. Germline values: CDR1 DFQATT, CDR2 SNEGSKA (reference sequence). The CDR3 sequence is CSANERLADNYNEQFF. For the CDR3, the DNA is TGCAGTGCTAACGAACGGCTAGCGGATAACTACAATGAGCAGTTCTTC.

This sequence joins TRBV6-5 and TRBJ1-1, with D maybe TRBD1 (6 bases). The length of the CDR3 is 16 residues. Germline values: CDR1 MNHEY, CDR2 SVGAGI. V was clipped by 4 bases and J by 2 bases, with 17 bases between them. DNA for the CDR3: TGTGCCAGCAGTTCCCTGGCGGGACACTCTAACACTGAAGCTTTCTTT. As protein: CASSSLAGHSNTEAFF.

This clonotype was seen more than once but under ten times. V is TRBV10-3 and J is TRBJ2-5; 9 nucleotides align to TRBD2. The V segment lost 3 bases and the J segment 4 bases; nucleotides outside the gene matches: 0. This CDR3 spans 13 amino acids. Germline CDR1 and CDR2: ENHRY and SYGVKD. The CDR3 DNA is TGTGCCATCAGTGAACTAGCGGGAGAGACCCAGTACTTC. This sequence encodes CAISELAGETQYF.

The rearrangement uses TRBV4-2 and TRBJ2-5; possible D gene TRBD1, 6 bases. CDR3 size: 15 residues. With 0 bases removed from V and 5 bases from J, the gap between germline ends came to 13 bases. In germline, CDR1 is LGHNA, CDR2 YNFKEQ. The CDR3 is CASSQDPQGWETQYF. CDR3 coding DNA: TGTGCCAGCAGCCAAGACCCTCAGGGGTGGGAGACCCAGTACTTC.

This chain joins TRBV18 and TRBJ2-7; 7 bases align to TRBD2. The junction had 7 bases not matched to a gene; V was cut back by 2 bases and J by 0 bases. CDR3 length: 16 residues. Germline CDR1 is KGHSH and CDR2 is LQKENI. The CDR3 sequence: CASSPGLVRSSYEQYF. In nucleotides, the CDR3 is TGTGCCAGCTCACCAGGACTAGTGAGGAGCTCCTACGAGCAGTACTTC.

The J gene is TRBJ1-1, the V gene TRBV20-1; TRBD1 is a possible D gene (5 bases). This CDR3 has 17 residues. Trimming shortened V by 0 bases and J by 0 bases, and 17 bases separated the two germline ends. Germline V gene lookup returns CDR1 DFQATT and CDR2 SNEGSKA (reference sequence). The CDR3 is CSARDWRGRRLNTEAFF. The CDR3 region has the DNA TGCAGTGCTAGAGATTGGAGGGGCAGGAGACTGAACACTGAAGCTTTCTTT.

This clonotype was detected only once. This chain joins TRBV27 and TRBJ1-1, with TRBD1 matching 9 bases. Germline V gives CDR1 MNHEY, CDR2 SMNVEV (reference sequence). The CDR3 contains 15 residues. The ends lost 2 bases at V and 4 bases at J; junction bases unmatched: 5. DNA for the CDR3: TGTGCCAGCAGTTTAGAGGGACAGGGTGGCACTGAAGCTTTCTTT. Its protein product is CASSLEGQGGTEAFF.

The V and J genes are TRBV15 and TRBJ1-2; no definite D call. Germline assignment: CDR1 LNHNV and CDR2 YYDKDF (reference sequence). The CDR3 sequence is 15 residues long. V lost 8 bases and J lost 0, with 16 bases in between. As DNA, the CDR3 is TGTGCCACCGCCCCCCACGGGCGAGCTAACTATGGCTACACCTTC. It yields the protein CATAPHGRANYGYTF.

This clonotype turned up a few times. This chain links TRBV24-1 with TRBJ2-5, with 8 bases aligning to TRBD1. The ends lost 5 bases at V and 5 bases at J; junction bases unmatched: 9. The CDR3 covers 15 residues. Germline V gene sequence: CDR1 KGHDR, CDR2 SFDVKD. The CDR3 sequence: CATSVRTGMRETQYF. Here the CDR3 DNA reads TGTGCCACCAGTGTCAGGACAGGGATGCGGGAGACCCAGTACTTC.

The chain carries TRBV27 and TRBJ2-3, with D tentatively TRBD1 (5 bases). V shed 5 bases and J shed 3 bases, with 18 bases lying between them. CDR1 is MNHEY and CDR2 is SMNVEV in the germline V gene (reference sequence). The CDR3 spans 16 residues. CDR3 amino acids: CASSHHIGRGTDTQYF. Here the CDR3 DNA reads TGTGCCAGCAGTCACCATATCGGAAGGGGTACAGATACGCAGTATTTT.

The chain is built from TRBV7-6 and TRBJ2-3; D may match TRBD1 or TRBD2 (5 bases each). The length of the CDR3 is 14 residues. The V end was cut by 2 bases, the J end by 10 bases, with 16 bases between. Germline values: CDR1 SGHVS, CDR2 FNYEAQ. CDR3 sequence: CASSLSPTSGPQYF. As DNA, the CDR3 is TGTGCCAGCAGCTTAAGCCCAACCTCGGGGCCGCAGTATTTT.

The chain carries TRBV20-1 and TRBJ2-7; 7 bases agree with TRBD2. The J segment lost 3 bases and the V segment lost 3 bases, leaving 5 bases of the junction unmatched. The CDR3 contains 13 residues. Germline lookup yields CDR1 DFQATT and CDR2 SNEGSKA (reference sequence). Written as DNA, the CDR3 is TGCAGTGCTAGCGGCGGGAGTGGCTACGAGCAGTACTTC. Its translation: CSASGGSGYEQYF.

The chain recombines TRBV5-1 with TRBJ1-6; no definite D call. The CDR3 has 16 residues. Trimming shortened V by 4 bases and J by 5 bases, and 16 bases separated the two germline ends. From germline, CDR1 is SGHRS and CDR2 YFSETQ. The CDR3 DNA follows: TGCGCCAGCAGCACAGCCGGGCCCGAAAATAATTCACCCCTCCACTTT. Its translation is CASSTAGPENNSPLHF.

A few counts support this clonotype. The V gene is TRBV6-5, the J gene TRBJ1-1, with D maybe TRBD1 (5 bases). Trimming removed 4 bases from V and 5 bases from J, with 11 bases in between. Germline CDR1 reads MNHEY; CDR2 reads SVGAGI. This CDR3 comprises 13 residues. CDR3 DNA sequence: TGTGCCAGCAGTTTCCAGGGTGGAACTGAAGCTTTCTTT. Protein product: CASSFQGGTEAFF.

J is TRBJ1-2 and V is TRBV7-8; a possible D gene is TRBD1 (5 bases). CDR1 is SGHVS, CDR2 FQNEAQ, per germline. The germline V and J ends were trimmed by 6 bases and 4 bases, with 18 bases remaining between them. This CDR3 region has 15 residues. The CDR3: CASSPSRQPIYGYTF. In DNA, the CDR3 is TGTGCCAGCAGTCCCAGTCGACAGCCTATCTATGGCTACACCTTC.

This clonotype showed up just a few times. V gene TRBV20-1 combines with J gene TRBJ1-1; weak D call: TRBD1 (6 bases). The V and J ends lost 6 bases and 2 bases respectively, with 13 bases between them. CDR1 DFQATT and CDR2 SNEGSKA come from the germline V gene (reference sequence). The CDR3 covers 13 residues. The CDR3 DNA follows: TGCAGTGCCACTAGACAGGTTAACACTGAAGCTTTCTTT. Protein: CSATRQVNTEAFF.

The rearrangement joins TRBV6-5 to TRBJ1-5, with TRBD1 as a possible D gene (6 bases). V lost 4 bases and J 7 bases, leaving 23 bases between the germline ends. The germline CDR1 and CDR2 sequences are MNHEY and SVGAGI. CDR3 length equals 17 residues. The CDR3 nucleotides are TGTGCCAGCAGTTTCTCCCCTATTTACAGGGTAAACCAGCCCCAGCATTTT. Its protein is CASSFSPIYRVNQPQHF.

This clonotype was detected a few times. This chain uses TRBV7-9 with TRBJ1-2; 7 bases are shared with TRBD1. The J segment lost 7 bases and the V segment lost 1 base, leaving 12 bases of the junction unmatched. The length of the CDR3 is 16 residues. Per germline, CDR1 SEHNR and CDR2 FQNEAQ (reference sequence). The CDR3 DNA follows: TGTGCCAGCAGCTTAGAGCCGGGACAGAGGGAGGGTGGCTACACCTTC. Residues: CASSLEPGQREGGYTF. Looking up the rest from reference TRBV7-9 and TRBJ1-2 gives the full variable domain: DTGVSQNPRHKITKRGQNVTFRCDPISEHNRLYWYRQTLGQGPEFLTYFQNEAQLEKSRLLSDRFSAERPKGSFSTLEIQRTEQGDSAMYLCASSLEPGQREGGYTFGSGTRLTVV.

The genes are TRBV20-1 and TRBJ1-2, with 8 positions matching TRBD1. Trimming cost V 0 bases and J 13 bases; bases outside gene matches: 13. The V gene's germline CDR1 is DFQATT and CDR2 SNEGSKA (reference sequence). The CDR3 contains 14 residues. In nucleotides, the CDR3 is TGCAGTGCTAGAGATCTACAGGGGGTTGTACGCTGCACCTTC. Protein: CSARDLQGVVRCTF.

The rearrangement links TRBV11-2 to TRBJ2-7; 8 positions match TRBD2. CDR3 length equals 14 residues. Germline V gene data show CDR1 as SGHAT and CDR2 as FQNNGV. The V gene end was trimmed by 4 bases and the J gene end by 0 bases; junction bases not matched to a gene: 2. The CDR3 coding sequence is TGTGCCAGCAGCTGGAGCGGGAGCTCCTACGAGCAGTACTTC. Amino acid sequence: CASSWSGSSYEQYF.

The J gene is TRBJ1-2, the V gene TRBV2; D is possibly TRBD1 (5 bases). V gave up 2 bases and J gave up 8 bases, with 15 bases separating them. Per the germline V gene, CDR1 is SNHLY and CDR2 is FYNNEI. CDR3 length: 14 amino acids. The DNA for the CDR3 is TGTGCCAGCAGTGAAATCGGGAGGGACGGGGGCTACACCTTC. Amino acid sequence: CASSEIGRDGGYTF.